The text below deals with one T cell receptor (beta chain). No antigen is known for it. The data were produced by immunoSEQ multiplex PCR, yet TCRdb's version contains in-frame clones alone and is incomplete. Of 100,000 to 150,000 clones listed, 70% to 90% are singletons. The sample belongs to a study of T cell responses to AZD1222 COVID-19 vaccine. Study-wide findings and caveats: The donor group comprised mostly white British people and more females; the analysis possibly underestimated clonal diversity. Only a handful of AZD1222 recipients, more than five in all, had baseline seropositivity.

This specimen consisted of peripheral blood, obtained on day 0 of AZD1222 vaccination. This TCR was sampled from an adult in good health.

The CDR3 sequence: CASTLLMTSGVLEQFF. The CDR3 DNA sequence: TGTGCCAGCACCCTTCTGATGACTAGCGGGGTACTTGAGCAGTTCTTC. The genes are TRBV28 and TRBJ2-1, with 11 bases identical to TRBD2. The CDR3 runs 16 residues. With 7 bases clipped from V and 9 bases from J, the junction kept 14 bases outside the gene matches. The germline V gene has CDR1 MDHEN and CDR2 SYDVKM.